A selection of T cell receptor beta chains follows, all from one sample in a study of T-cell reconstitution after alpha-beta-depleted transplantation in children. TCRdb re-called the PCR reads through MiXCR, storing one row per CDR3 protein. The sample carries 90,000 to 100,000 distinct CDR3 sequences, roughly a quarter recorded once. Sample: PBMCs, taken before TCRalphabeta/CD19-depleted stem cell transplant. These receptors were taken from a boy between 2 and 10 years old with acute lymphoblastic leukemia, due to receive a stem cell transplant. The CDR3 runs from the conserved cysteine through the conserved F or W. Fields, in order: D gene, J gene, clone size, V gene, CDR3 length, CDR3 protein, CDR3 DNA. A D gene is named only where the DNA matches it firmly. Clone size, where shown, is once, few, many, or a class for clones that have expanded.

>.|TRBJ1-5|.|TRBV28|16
CASSFWDISSNQPQHF
TGTGCCAGCAGTTTCTGGGACATCTCTAGCAATCAGCCCCAGCATTTT
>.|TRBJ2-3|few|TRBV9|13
CASSVGGTNTQYF
TGTGCCAGCAGCGTGGGAGGGACAAATACGCAGTATTTT
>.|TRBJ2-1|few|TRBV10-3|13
CAISPGRDNEQFF
TGTGCCATCAGCCCCGGACGGGACAATGAGCAGTTCTTC
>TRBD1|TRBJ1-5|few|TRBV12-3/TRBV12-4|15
CASSAGQGTYQPQHF
TGTGCCAGCAGTGCGGGACAGGGGACGTATCAGCCCCAGCATTTT
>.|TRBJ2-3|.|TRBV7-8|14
CASSRSASTDTQYF
TGTGCCAGCAGTCGTTCTGCTAGCACAGATACGCAGTATTTT
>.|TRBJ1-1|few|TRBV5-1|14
CASSRLQMNTEAFF
TGCGCCAGCAGCCGGTTGCAGATGAACACTGAAGCTTTCTTT
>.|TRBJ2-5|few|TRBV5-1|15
CASSLADRSTETQYF
TGCGCCAGCAGCTTGGCCGACCGGAGCACGGAGACCCAGTACTTC
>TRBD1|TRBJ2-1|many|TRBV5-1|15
CASSLGQVSYNEQFF
TGCGCCAGCAGCTTAGGACAGGTCTCCTACAATGAGCAGTTCTTC
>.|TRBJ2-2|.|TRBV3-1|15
CASSQGDRYTGELFF
TGTGCCAGCAGCCAAGGGGACCGCTACACCGGGGAGCTGTTTTTT
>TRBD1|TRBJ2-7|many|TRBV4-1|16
CASSQGADRVTYEQYF
TGCGCCAGCAGCCAAGGCGCGGACAGGGTGACCTACGAGCAGTACTTC
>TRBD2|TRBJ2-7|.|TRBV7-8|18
CASSLRDVVAGSSHEQYF
TGTGCCAGCAGCTTGAGGGATGTAGTAGCGGGATCCTCTCACGAGCAGTACTTC
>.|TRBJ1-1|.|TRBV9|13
CASSVWPNTEAFF
TGTGCCAGCAGCGTATGGCCAAACACTGAAGCTTTCTTT
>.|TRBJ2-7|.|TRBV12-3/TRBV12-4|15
CASSLQTGANYEQYF
TGTGCCAGCAGTTTACAGACAGGCGCCAACTACGAGCAGTACTTC
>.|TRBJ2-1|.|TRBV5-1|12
CASSFSSMEQFF
TGCGCCAGCAGCTTTTCGAGCATGGAGCAGTTCTTC
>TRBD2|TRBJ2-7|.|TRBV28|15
CASRKAIAGNYEQYF
TGTGCCAGCAGAAAGGCAATAGCGGGAAACTACGAGCAGTACTTC
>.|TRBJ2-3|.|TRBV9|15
CASSVRRGSTDTQYF
TGTGCCAGCAGCGTTCGGAGGGGAAGCACAGATACGCAGTATTTT
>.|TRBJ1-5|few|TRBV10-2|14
CASRLAGSNQPQHF
TGCGCCAGCAGGTTGGCGGGTAGCAATCAGCCCCAGCATTTT
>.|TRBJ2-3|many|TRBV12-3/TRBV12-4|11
CASTLGKAQYF
TGTGCCAGCACCCTCGGAAAGGCACAGTATTTT
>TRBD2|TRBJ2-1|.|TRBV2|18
CASSSRLLAGLLEHEQFF
TGTGCCAGCAGTTCCAGACTACTAGCGGGTCTGCTGGAGCATGAGCAGTTCTTC
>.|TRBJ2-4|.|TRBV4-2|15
CASSQLGDDKNIQYF
TGTGCCAGCAGCCAATTAGGGGATGACAAAAACATTCAGTACTTC
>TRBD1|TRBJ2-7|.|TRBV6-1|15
CASRTRTGGYNEQYF
TGTGCCAGCAGAACCCGGACAGGGGGTTACAACGAGCAGTACTTC
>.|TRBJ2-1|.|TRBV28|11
CASTYSREQFF
TGTGCCAGCACCTACTCACGAGAGCAGTTCTTC
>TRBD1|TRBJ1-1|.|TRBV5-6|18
CASSATGTGGLGYTEAFF
TGTGCCAGCAGCGCCACCGGGACAGGGGGCTTGGGATACACTGAAGCTTTCTTT
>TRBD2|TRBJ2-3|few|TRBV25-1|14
CASSESGGPDTQYF
TGTGCCAGCAGTGAATCGGGAGGGCCAGATACGCAGTATTTT
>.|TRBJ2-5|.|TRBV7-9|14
CASSFMSGGETQYF
TGTGCCAGCAGCTTTATGAGCGGAGGGGAGACCCAGTACTTC
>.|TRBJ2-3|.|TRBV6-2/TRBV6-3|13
CASSLGTSTSQYF
TGTGCCAGCAGTTTGGGTACGTCCACGTCGCAGTATTTT
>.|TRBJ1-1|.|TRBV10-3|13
CAIHQGLSTEAFF
TGTGCCATTCATCAGGGCTTGTCCACTGAAGCTTTCTTT
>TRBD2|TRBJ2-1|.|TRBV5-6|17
CASSFFRWTSFYNEQFF
TGTGCCAGCAGCTTTTTTCGTTGGACTAGCTTCTACAATGAGCAGTTCTTC
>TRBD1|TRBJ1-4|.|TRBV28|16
CASSSLNRGPQGKLFF
TGTGCCAGCAGTTCCCTCAACAGGGGTCCGCAGGGAAAACTGTTTTTT
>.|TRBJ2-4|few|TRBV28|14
CASRPGQGINIQYF
TGTGCCAGCAGGCCCGGGCAGGGAATCAACATTCAGTACTTC
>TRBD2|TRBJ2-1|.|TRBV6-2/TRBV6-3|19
CASSYSIDSIAGVRNEQFF
TGTGCCAGCAGTTACTCGATTGATTCCATAGCGGGAGTGAGGAATGAGCAGTTCTTC
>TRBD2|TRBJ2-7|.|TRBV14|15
CASSPGRGLPYEQYF
TGTGCCAGCAGCCCCGGGCGGGGGTTGCCCTACGAGCAGTACTTC
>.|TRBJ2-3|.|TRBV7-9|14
CASSWGTRRDTQYF
TGTGCCAGCAGCTGGGGGACGAGAAGAGATACGCAGTATTTT
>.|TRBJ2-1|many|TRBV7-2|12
CASNQLHNEQFF
TGTGCCAGCAATCAACTACACAATGAGCAGTTCTTC
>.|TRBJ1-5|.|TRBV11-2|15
CASSLGGLSNQPQHF
TGTGCCAGCAGCTTAGGGGGACTCAGCAATCAGCCCCAGCATTTT
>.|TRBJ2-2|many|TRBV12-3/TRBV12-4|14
CASSPSRNTGELFF
TGTGCCAGCAGTCCTTCCAGAAACACCGGGGAGCTGTTTTTT
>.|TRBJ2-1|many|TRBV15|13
CATRPGEINEQFF
TGTGCCACCAGGCCGGGGGAGATCAATGAGCAGTTCTTC
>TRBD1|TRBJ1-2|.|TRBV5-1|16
CASSLQGALLNYGYTF
TGCGCCAGCAGCCTCCAGGGGGCTCTCTTAAACTATGGCTACACCTTC
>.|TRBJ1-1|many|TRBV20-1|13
CSAPGVMNTEAFF
TGCAGTGCCCCTGGAGTTATGAACACTGAAGCTTTCTTT
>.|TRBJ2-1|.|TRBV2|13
CASREDVHNEQFF
TGTGCCAGCAGGGAGGACGTCCACAATGAGCAGTTCTTC
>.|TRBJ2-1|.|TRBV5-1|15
CASSLDSGGASEQFF
TGCGCCAGCAGCTTGGATAGCGGAGGGGCTTCTGAGCAGTTCTTC
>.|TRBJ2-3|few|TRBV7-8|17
CASSLYSLVSSTDTQYF
TGTGCCAGCAGCTTATACAGCCTTGTTTCTAGCACAGATACGCAGTATTTT
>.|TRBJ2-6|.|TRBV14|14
CASSLRGGGNVLTF
TGTGCCAGCAGTCTTAGAGGGGGTGGCAACGTCCTGACTTTC
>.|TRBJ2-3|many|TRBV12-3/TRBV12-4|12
CASSLALYTQYF
TGTGCCAGCAGTTTAGCCCTTTATACGCAGTATTTT
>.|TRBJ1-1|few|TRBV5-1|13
CASSSTVNTEAFF
TGCGCCAGCAGCTCCACAGTGAACACTGAAGCTTTCTTT
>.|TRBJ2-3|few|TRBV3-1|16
CASSQDLLGGTDTQYF
TGTGCCAGCAGCCAAGATCTCCTAGGCGGCACAGATACGCAGTATTTT
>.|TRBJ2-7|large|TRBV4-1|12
CASSQDPPLLYF
TGCGCCAGCAGCCAAGATCCCCCCCTTCTGTACTTC
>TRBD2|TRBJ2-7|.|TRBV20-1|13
CSVPRTSGYEQYF
TGCAGTGTCCCCCGGACTAGCGGCTACGAGCAGTACTTC
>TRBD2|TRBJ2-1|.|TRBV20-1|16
CSARSPRTSGNNEQFF
TGCAGTGCTAGGTCTCCGCGGACTAGCGGGAACAATGAGCAGTTCTTC
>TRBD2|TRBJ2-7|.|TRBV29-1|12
CSVGDYLYEQYF
TGCAGCGTGGGGGACTACCTCTACGAGCAGTACTTC